This TCR beta chain was observed in a study of cytomegalovirus exposure and HLA in healthy donors. Study-wide points: The classifier reportedly diagnosed cytomegalovirus status with high specificity and sensitivity. Most observed TCR sequences were rare, whereas some public TCRs were detected in many donors.

Donors in the study were healthy people who gave bone marrow. A note on this clone: Its antigen is undetermined.

Both 60 Vbeta primers and 13 Jbeta primers went into the PCR. In the original processing: In a later analysis, of 80 million or so unique beta chains, 9 million to 11 million appeared in at least two donors. The repertoire was sequenced with immunoSEQ multiplex PCR; TCRdb's copy has only in-frame clones and lacks some. V and J calls and clone size are copied from that table; D and trimming were computed from the DNA. The sample lists approximately 130,000 clones; over 70% were seen once. Sequencing was done on a sample of PBMCs. The TCR originated in a woman aged 55-70 years in good health and CMV-seropositive.

The CDR3 bases are TGCGCCAGCGCGGGGGGGGGCTACAATGAGCAGTTCTTC. This sequence encodes CASAGGGYNEQFF. The chain carries TRBV10-2 and TRBJ2-1; TRBD2 matches at 9 bases. This CDR3 has 13 amino acids. The J segment lost 3 bases and the V segment lost 8 bases, leaving 2 bases of the junction unmatched. Germline CDR1 WSHSY, CDR2 SAAADI.